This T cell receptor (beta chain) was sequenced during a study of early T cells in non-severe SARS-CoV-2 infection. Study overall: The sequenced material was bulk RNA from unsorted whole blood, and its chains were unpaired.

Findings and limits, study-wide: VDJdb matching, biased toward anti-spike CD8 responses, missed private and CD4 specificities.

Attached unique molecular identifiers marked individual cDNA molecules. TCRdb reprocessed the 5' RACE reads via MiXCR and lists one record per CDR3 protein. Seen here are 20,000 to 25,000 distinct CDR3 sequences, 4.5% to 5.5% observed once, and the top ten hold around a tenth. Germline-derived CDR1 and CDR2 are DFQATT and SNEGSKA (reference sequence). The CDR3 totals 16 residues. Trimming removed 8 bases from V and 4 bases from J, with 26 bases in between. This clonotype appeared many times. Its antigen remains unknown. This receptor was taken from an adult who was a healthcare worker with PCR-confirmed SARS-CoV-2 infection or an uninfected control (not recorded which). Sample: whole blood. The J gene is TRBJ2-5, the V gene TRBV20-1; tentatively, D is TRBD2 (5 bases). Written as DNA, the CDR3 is TGCAGTACAGAAGCGAGAGGGAGCTTGGTCGGAGAGACCCAGTACTTC. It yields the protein CSTEARGSLVGETQYF.